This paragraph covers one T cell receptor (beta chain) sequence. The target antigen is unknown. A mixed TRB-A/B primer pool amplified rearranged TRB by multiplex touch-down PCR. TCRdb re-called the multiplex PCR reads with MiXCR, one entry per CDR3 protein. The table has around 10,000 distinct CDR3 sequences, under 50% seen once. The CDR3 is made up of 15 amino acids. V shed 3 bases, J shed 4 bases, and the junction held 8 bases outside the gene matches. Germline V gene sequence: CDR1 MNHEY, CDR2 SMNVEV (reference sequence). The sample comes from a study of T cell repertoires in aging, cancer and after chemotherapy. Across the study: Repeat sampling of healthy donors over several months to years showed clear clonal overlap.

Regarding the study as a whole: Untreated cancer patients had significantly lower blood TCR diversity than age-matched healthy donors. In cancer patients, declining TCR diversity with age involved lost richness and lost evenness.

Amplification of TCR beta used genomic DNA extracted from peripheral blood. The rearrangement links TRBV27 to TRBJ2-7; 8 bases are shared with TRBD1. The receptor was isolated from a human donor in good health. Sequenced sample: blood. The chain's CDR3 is CASSFYVGTGYEQYF. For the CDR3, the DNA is TGTGCCAGCAGTTTCTACGTCGGGACAGGATACGAGCAGTACTTC.